These T cell receptor beta chains were read from a single sample in a study of identical twins. TCRdb fed the 5' RACE reads into MiXCR, producing one record per CDR3 protein. Among 570,000 or so distinct CDR3 sequences listed, approximately 10% were seen once. These records were also assigned to another study, of yellow fever vaccine responses in identical twins.

Material for sequencing was PBMCs. The receptors were sampled from a woman aged 18-29 years in good health. Both conserved end residues are part of each CDR3. Fields, in order: J gene, D gene, clone size, V gene, CDR3 DNA, CDR3 protein. D genes are given only for firm matches. Clone sizes are given selectively: once, few, many, or a class where the clone is expanded.

>TRBJ2-1|.|.|TRBV11-2
TGTGCCAGCAGCTTAGGCGTCGGGGATAACAATGAGCAGTTCTTC
CASSLGVGDNNEQFF
>TRBJ1-1|.|few|TRBV9
TGTGCCAGCAGCTCATTGGGGGGGCTTCTCATGAACACTGAAGCTTTCTTT
CASSSLGGLLMNTEAFF
>TRBJ2-1|TRBD1|many|TRBV28
TGTGCCAGCAGGGGACAGGGTAGCAATGAGCAGTTCTTC
CASRGQGSNEQFF
>TRBJ1-2|.|few|TRBV27
TGTGCCAGCAGCCCGGGGGGAAACCCCTATGGCTACACCTTC
CASSPGGNPYGYTF
>TRBJ2-6|.|many|TRBV7-9
TGTGCCAACGAAGAAAACTCTGGGGCCAACGTCCTGACTTTC
CANEENSGANVLTF
>TRBJ2-1|.|.|TRBV23-1
TGCGCCAGCAGTCAGCCCGAAATAGGCAATGAGCAGTTCTTC
CASSQPEIGNEQFF
>TRBJ2-3|TRBD2|many|TRBV29-1
TGCAGCGTTCTAGCGGGAGGGGCAGATACGCAGTATTTT
CSVLAGGADTQYF
>TRBJ2-7|TRBD2|.|TRBV7-9
TGTGCCAGCAGAGGCCGGGGGGACGAGCAGTACTTC
CASRGRGDEQYF
>TRBJ2-1|.|many|TRBV7-2
TGTGCCAGCAGCTCTCTCTTTAGCGGAAACTCCTACAATGAGCAGTTCTTC
CASSSLFSGNSYNEQFF
>TRBJ2-1|.|few|TRBV29-1
TGCAGCGTTGATTGGGGGGCTGATGAGCAGTTCTTC
CSVDWGADEQFF
>TRBJ2-3|.|few|TRBV18
TGTGCCAGCTCCACCAAGGAGATTCCAAGCACAGATACGCAGTATTTT
CASSTKEIPSTDTQYF
>TRBJ2-2|.|few|TRBV7-2
TGTGCCAGCAGCTTAGCACTAGGGCCCTCCGGGGAGCTGTTTTTT
CASSLALGPSGELFF
>TRBJ2-3|TRBD2|.|TRBV7-9
TGTGCCAGCAGCTCAGGGACTAGCGGGGGGTATACGCAGTATTTT
CASSSGTSGGYTQYF
>TRBJ2-3|.|many|TRBV2
TGTGCCAGCGAGGAGAGGGGTAGCACAGATACGCAGTATTTT
CASEERGSTDTQYF
>TRBJ2-7|TRBD2|many|TRBV7-2
TGTGCCAGCAGCCCAGGACTAGCGGGGCATTACGAGCAGTACTTC
CASSPGLAGHYEQYF
>TRBJ1-2|.|many|TRBV27
TGTGCCAGCAGTTCCAGGGACTTCTATGGCTACACCTTC
CASSSRDFYGYTF
>TRBJ2-1|.|many|TRBV11-2
TGTGCCAGCAGCTTGGGGTGGTATGAGCAGTTCTTC
CASSLGWYEQFF
>TRBJ1-5|.|.|TRBV4-1
TGCGCCAGCAGCCAGGCCGGACCCCCGGGCAATCAGCCCCAGCATTTT
CASSQAGPPGNQPQHF
>TRBJ1-1|.|.|TRBV5-5
TGTGCCAGCAGCTCCCTCTTGCAGGGTTCTATGAACACTGAAGCTTTCTTT
CASSSLLQGSMNTEAFF
>TRBJ1-2|.|.|TRBV7-2
TGTGCCAGCAGCTTTTTGACCACTAACTATGGCTACACCTTC
CASSFLTTNYGYTF
>TRBJ2-7|.|.|TRBV28
TGTGCCAGTCTTCCCGAGGCGGGGAGTTTAGTAGGCGAGCAGTACTTC
CASLPEAGSLVGEQYF
>TRBJ2-3|TRBD2|few|TRBV7-9
TGTGCCAGCAGCCCCTTAGGCGGGGGGCTGTCAGATACGCAGTATTTT
CASSPLGGGLSDTQYF
>TRBJ1-5|TRBD1|.|TRBV5-1
TGCGCCAGCAGCCCCGGGACAGGGGTGAAGAACAATCAGCCCCAGCATTTT
CASSPGTGVKNNQPQHF
>TRBJ2-1|TRBD1|many|TRBV20-1
TGCAGTGCTAGTGGCGGACAGGGGGCGGGCGATGAGCAGTTCTTC
CSASGGQGAGDEQFF
>TRBJ2-1|TRBD2|few|TRBV6-4
TGTGCCAGCAGTGACGGGCTAGCGGGTACCTACAATGAGCAGTTCTTC
CASSDGLAGTYNEQFF
>TRBJ2-3|TRBD2|.|TRBV5-1
TGCGCCAGCAGCTTGAGTTTTAGCGGGAGTGCAGATACGCAGTATTTT
CASSLSFSGSADTQYF
>TRBJ2-5|.|.|TRBV7-9
TGTGCCAGCAGCTTAATCCCTTCGCGGGACCGAAGGGAGACCCAGTACTTC
CASSLIPSRDRRETQYF
>TRBJ2-7|.|many|TRBV7-2
TGTGCCAGCAGCTTAATGGGCGAGCAGTACTTC
CASSLMGEQYF
>TRBJ2-4|TRBD1|.|TRBV3-1
TGTGCCAGCAGCCCGACAGGGGGAAACATTCAGTACTTC
CASSPTGGNIQYF
>TRBJ1-6|.|.|TRBV10-1
TGCGCCGGCCCTTGGGTCTACAGCTCCTATAATTCACCCCTCCACTTT
CAGPWVYSSYNSPLHF
>TRBJ2-3|.|many|TRBV7-8
TGTGCCAGCAGCTCGACTAGATCAGATACGCAGTATTTT
CASSSTRSDTQYF
>TRBJ2-7|.|few|TRBV18
TGTGCCAGCTCACCCAGACAAACCGCCTACGAGCAGTACTTC
CASSPRQTAYEQYF
>TRBJ2-7|.|.|TRBV14
TGTGCCAGCAGCCAAGGGACGGGAGTCAGGAACGAGCAGTACTTC
CASSQGTGVRNEQYF
>TRBJ1-1|TRBD1|many|TRBV5-1
TGCGCCAGCAGCCCCGGGACAGGGGGCGGCACTGAAGCTTTCTTT
CASSPGTGGGTEAFF
>TRBJ1-6|.|.|TRBV7-8
TGTGCCAGCAGCCCCCTGGGGGCAGTATCCTATAATTCACCCCTCCACTTT
CASSPLGAVSYNSPLHF
>TRBJ1-2|.|few|TRBV20-1
TGCAGTGCTAGTTCAACCGGATATGGCTACACCTTC
CSASSTGYGYTF
>TRBJ2-3|TRBD2|few|TRBV6-2/TRBV6-3
TGTGCCAGCAGTCAGACTCCGAGAGCGGGGGGGCCACGGACAGATACGCAGTATTTT
CASSQTPRAGGPRTDTQYF
>TRBJ2-3|.|few|TRBV20-1
TGCAGTGCTAGAGCCCAAGCTGGCACAGATACGCAGTATTTT
CSARAQAGTDTQYF
>TRBJ2-1|TRBD2|few|TRBV12-3/TRBV12-4
TGTGCCAGCAGTCCCTGGACTAGCGGGAGCTCCTACAATGAGCAGTTCTTC
CASSPWTSGSSYNEQFF
>TRBJ2-3|.|.|TRBV7-2
TGTGCCAGCAGCTCCCCGGGACCTACGCAGTATTTT
CASSSPGPTQYF
>TRBJ1-2|.|.|TRBV28
TGTGCCAGCAGTTCCCGGATATATGGCTACACCTTC
CASSSRIYGYTF
>TRBJ2-5|.|few|TRBV5-1
TGCGCCAGCAGCTTGGAGTCCGCGGCGCGCCTGTACCAAGAGACCCAGTACTTC
CASSLESAARLYQETQYF
>TRBJ2-2|.|many|TRBV28
TGTGCCAGCAGTCTCCGACTAGTAGCCGGGGAGCTGTTTTTT
CASSLRLVAGELFF
>TRBJ2-2|TRBD2|.|TRBV15
TGTGCCACCAGCGCTGGACTAGCGGCCACCGGGGAGCTGTTTTTT
CATSAGLAATGELFF
>TRBJ2-7|.|many|TRBV3-1
TGTGCCAGCAGCCACATCTCCTCGCCTTACGAGCAGTACTTC
CASSHISSPYEQYF
>TRBJ2-3|.|.|TRBV20-1
TGCAGTGCTCAGGGGCGTCGATCGGGGGGTGCAGATACGCAGTATTTT
CSAQGRRSGGADTQYF
>TRBJ2-1|TRBD2|many|TRBV5-1
TGTGCCAGCAGTGGCGGACTAGCGGGGTACAATGAGCAGTTCTTC
CASSGGLAGYNEQFF
>TRBJ2-1|.|many|TRBV12-3/TRBV12-4
TGTGCCAGCGATATTACCCGGGGTTGGAATGAGCAGTTCTTC
CASDITRGWNEQFF
>TRBJ2-5|.|few|TRBV7-2
TGTGCCAGCAGTACTACTCGATCGGAGACCCAGTACTTC
CASSTTRSETQYF
>TRBJ2-1|.|many|TRBV12-3/TRBV12-4
TGTGCCAGCAGTCCTGGCACGACTAACCAGTTCTTC
CASSPGTTNQFF
>TRBJ2-2|.|.|TRBV4-2
TGTGCCAGCAGCCAAGCAGCGGTGGAGGAGCTGTTTTTT
CASSQAAVEELFF
>TRBJ2-2|.|few|TRBV11-2
TGTGCCAGCAGCTTAGATGCCCTTCCCCCGAGGGGCACCGGGGAGCTGTTTTTT
CASSLDALPPRGTGELFF
>TRBJ1-2|TRBD1|.|TRBV7-8
TGTGCCAGCAGCTTAGCCGGGCAGGGGGGATATGGCTACACCTTC
CASSLAGQGGYGYTF
>TRBJ2-7|.|many|TRBV12-3/TRBV12-4
TGTGCCAGCACCTTCTTACAGGGGACTTCCTACGAGCAGTACTTC
CASTFLQGTSYEQYF
>TRBJ2-5|.|.|TRBV6-2/TRBV6-3
TGTGCCAGCAGTCAACCAAAGACCCTGTACTTC
CASSQPKTLYF